These 20 T cell receptor beta chains were sequenced from one sample in a study of T cell responses to AZD1222 COVID-19 vaccine. Data came from immunoSEQ multiplex PCR; TCRdb stores just in-frame clones and leaves some out. The data show 55,000 to 75,000 clones, with 85% seen just once and about a fifth held by the top ten. This specimen consisted of peripheral blood, obtained on day 0 of AZD1222 vaccination. These receptors were obtained from an adult in good health.

The CDR3 region is CASSPGAFNTEAFF. In nucleotides, the CDR3 is TGTGCCAGCAGTCCCGGGGCGTTCAACACTGAAGCTTTCTTT. The chain couples TRBV6-1 to TRBJ1-1; D is perhaps TRBD1 (5 bases). Trimming removed 5 bases at V and 2 bases at J, with 12 bases between. The CDR3 extends over 14 amino acids. Germline CDR1 is MNHNS and CDR2 is SASEGT.

A word on this clone: Other DNA sequences in this specimen translate into the identical CDR3. The chain combines TRBV12-3 or TRBV12-4 with TRBJ2-7, with D possibly being TRBD1 (6 bases). Trimming stripped 6 bases from V and 2 bases from J, with 11 bases between. The CDR3 loop spans 13 amino acids. CDR3 residues: CASSPTGTYEQYF. In DNA form, the CDR3 reads TGTGCCAGCAGCCCGACAGGAACCTACGAGCAGTACTTC.

With respect to this clone: At one of its ends the junction is not consistent with the germline gene, which may arise from a read error. This chain links TRBV5-1 with TRBJ1-1; D remains unclear. Looked up from germline, CDR1 is SGHRS and CDR2 is YFSETQ. The CDR3 length is 15 residues. Here the CDR3 reads CASTRTGVVNTEAFF. CDR3 sequence (DNA): TGCGCCAGCACCCGGACCGGGGTTGTGAATACTGAAGCTTTCTTT.

The chain carries TRBV2 and TRBJ2-7; D possibly corresponds to TRBD2 (6 bases). The V gene lost 5 bases and the J gene lost 0 bases, with 11 bases spanning the gap. CDR1 is SNHLY and CDR2 is FYNNEI in the germline V gene. This CDR3 has 14 residues. Here the CDR3 DNA reads TGTGCCAGCAGTCCGGGACTGAACTCCTACGAGCAGTACTTC. It is translated as CASSPGLNSYEQYF.

CDR3 loop: CASSQGSFAGPRTNILREQFF. CDR3 in DNA: TGTGCCAGCAGCCAAGGCTCGTTTGCGGGGCCCCGGACTAACATCCTAAGGGAGCAGTTCTTC. This chain connects TRBV14 to TRBJ2-1; D might be TRBD2 (6 bases). V was shortened by 1 base and J by 10 bases, with 35 bases between the two germline ends. Germline CDR1 reads SGHDN; CDR2 reads FVKESK. The CDR3 loop spans 21 amino acids.

The chain combines TRBV7-9 with TRBJ2-7, with 10 positions matching TRBD1. The CDR3 is 18 residues long. CDR1 is SEHNR, CDR2 FQNEAQ, per germline (reference sequence). The J segment lost 1 base and the V segment lost 5 bases, leaving 14 bases of the junction unmatched. In nucleotides, the CDR3 is TGTGCCAGCAGCCGTATCCGGGACAGGGGAAAAGTATCCTACGAGCAGTACTTC. Translating it yields CASSRIRDRGKVSYEQYF.

The CDR3 spells CASSLMRAPHGYTF. CDR3 sequence (DNA): TGTGCCAGCAGCTTGATGAGGGCGCCCCATGGCTACACCTTC. The J gene is TRBJ1-2, the V gene TRBV5-6; D ambiguous. The V end lost 1 base, the J end lost 6 bases, and 13 bases lay between the germline ends. Germline CDR1 reads SGHDT; CDR2 reads YYEEEE. The CDR3 is made up of 14 amino acids.

The chain couples TRBV9 to TRBJ1-6; a weak D match, TRBD1 (5 bases). CDR1 SGDLS and CDR2 YYNGEE come from the germline V gene. There are 15 residues in the CDR3. Trimming removed 0 bases from V and 7 bases from J, with 11 bases in between. CDR3 sequence reads: CASSVEGRGNSPLHF. DNA of the CDR3: TGTGCCAGCAGCGTAGAGGGGAGAGGGAATTCACCCCTCCACTTT.

The V and J genes are TRBV24-1 and TRBJ2-1, with 9 positions matching TRBD1. J was trimmed by 9 bases and V by 4 bases; bases with no gene match: 12. This CDR3 comprises 16 residues. Germline CDR1 is KGHDR and CDR2 is SFDVKD. CDR3 DNA sequence: TGTGCCACCAGTGACGGTGGGACAGGGTACGGGAGTGAGCAGTTCTTC. It specifies CATSDGGTGYGSEQFF.

V is TRBV27 and J is TRBJ2-1; D call uncertain. CDR1 and CDR2 from the germline V gene are MNHEY and SMNVEV (reference sequence). V was trimmed by 5 bases and J by 8 bases, leaving 16 bases between them. The CDR3 has 14 residues. The DNA of the CDR3 is TGTGCCAGCAGTGCCAACCGGAATTTGCATGAGCAGTTCTTC. As protein: CASSANRNLHEQFF.

The chain is built from TRBV7-2 and TRBJ1-1; possible D gene TRBD1, 5 bases. The germline V gene encodes CDR1 SGHTA and CDR2 FQGNSA. V gave up 8 bases and J gave up 0 bases, with 13 bases separating them. There are 14 residues in the CDR3. CDR3 nucleotides: TGTGCCAGCGGCCAGGGCAGCATGAACACTGAAGCTTTCTTT. Translation: CASGQGSMNTEAFF.

This rearrangement joins TRBV7-3 to TRBJ1-6, with TRBD1 as a possible D gene (5 bases). Germline assignment: CDR1 SGHTA and CDR2 FQGTGA. V lost 5 bases to trimming and J lost 10 bases, with 18 bases between them. This CDR3 comprises 15 residues. CDR3 bases: TGTGCCAGCAGCCCCAGGGCCGGGTTGGGGTCACCCCTCCACTTT. Encoded protein: CASSPRAGLGSPLHF.

The chain links TRBV20-1 to TRBJ2-7; D is unclear. The CDR3 length is 13 residues. Looked up from germline, CDR1 is DFQATT and CDR2 is SNEGSKA (reference sequence). V was clipped by 3 bases and J by 0 bases, with 9 bases between them. This chain's CDR3 is CSASHQTSYEQYF. CDR3 bases: TGCAGTGCTAGTCATCAGACCTCCTACGAGCAGTACTTC.

This chain links TRBV9 with TRBJ2-5; 7 positions agree with TRBD1. The V gene's germline CDR1 is SGDLS and CDR2 YYNGEE. The CDR3 runs 13 residues. The trim removed 3 bases at V and 5 bases at J, leaving 4 bases unmatched. The CDR3, as DNA: TGTGCCAGCAGCGGACAGGGACAGGAGACCCAGTACTTC. Translating gives CASSGQGQETQYF.

This sequence joins TRBV6-5 and TRBJ2-5; D may be TRBD2 (6 bases). This CDR3 has 15 amino acids. The V gene's germline CDR1 is MNHEY and CDR2 SVGAGI. V lost 2 bases and J 4 bases, leaving 14 bases between the germline ends. DNA of the CDR3: TGTGCCAGCAGTTACGGGCGGACCGGGGGAGAGACCCAGTACTTC. This gives the protein CASSYGRTGGETQYF.

The chain couples TRBV7-3 to TRBJ2-1, with 7 positions matching TRBD2. Germline-derived CDR1 and CDR2 are SGHTA and FQGTGA. The CDR3 is 13 residues long. V shed 8 bases and J 6 bases; nucleotides not matched to a gene: 7. The CDR3 bases are TGTGCCAGCGGGGACTACGTGCTCAATGAGCAGTTCTTC. It specifies CASGDYVLNEQFF.

This chain joins TRBV5-1 and TRBJ1-1, with D possibly matching TRBD1 (5 bases). Germline-derived CDR1 and CDR2 are SGHRS and YFSETQ. Trimming removed 6 bases at V and 0 bases at J, with 15 bases between. This CDR3 spans 15 amino acids. The CDR3 protein is CASTPAGDLNTEAFF. CDR3 sequence (DNA): TGCGCCAGCACCCCGGCGGGGGATCTGAACACTGAAGCTTTCTTT.

The chain uses TRBV30 and TRBJ1-6, with a possible D match to TRBD1 (5 bases). With 2 bases removed from V and 14 bases from J, the gap between germline ends came to 19 bases. CDR1 is GTSNPN and CDR2 is SVGIG in the germline V gene (reference sequence). CDR3 length equals 14 residues. CDR3 sequence (DNA): TGTGCCTGGAGTACTAGGAGAATGGGGGGTACCCTCCACTTT. Protein sequence: CAWSTRRMGGTLHF.

Turning to this clone: Other DNA sequences in this sample translate to the same CDR3. This sequence joins TRBV4-1 and TRBJ2-7; the D is unclear. Between the trimmed V and J ends, which lost 4 bases and 3 bases, there was a span of 10 bases. Looked up from germline, CDR1 is MGHRA and CDR2 is YSYEKL. The CDR3 has 13 amino acids. CDR3 residues: CASSPNRIYEQYF. The CDR3 DNA reads TGCGCCAGCAGCCCCAATAGGATCTACGAGCAGTACTTC.

CDR3 coding DNA: TGTGCCAGCAGTCAGACCTACGAGCAGTACTTC. It yields the protein CASSQTYEQYF. The V gene is TRBV6-5, the J gene TRBJ2-7; D call uncertain. The CDR3 has 11 amino acids. Trimming shortened V by 5 bases and J by 2 bases, and 4 bases separated the two germline ends. The germline V gene has CDR1 MNHEY and CDR2 SVGAGI.